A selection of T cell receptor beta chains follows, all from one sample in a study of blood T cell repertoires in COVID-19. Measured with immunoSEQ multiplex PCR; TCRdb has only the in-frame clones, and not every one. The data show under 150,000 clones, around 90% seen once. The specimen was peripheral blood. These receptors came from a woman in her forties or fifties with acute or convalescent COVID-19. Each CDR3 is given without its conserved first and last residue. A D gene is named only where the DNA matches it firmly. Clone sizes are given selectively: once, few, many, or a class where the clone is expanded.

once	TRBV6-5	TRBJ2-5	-	ASSWGDPWETQY
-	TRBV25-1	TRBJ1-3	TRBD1	ASQGATRYFSGNTIY
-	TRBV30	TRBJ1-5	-	AWSKGLDQPQH
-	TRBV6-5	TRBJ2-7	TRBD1	ASSYSAGGYTYEQY
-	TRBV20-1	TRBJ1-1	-	SAGANTEAF
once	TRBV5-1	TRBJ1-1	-	ASNEVGNTEAF
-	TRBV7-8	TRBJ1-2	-	ASSPSPIGYGYT
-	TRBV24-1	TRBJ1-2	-	ATSEPGENSYGYT
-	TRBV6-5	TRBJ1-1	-	ASSYSPGETEAF
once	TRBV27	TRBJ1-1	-	ASSLRGKGTEAF
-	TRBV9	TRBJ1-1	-	ASSVAEYTEAF
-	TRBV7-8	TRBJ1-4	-	ASSLARVQVSTNEKLF
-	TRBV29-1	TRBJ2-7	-	SVRSSYEQY
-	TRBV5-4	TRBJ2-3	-	ASSSQGGPRADTQY
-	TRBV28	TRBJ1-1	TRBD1	ASSLSTGVTEAF
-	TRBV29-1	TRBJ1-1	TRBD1	SADRGNTEAF
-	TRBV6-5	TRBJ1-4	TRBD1	ASRAGGKEKLF
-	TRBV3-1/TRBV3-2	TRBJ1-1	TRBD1	ASSQGTGEDTEAF
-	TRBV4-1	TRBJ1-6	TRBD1	ASSQANRGNSPLH
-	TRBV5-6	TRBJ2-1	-	ASSLGYRDNYNEQF
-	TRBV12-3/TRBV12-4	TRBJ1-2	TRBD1	ASSLGQGYGYT
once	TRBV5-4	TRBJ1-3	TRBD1	ASSPDRGGNTIY
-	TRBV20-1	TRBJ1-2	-	SANPGPYT
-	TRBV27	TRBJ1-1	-	ASSFSQKTEAF
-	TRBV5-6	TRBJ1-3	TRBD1	ASSLRGRISGNTIY
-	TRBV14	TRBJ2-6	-	ASSFQGLGANVLT
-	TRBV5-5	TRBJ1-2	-	ASSLTGDYGYT
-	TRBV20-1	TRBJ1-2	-	SASGTVYGYT
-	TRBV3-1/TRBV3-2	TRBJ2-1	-	ASSQDWGPGEQF
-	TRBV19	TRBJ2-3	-	ASSDRQVIDTQY
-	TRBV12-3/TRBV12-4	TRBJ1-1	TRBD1	ASSTDRVVAF
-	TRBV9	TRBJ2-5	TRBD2	ASSVTSGRPEETQY
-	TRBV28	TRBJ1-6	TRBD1	ASSSPGTVGGLSSPLH
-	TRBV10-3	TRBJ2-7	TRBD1	AISVHGTGDYEQY
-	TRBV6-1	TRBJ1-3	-	ASSEVSGEGNTIY
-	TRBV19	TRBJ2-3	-	ASMGAYTQY
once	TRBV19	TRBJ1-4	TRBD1	ASAQGARSEKKLF